By share, the clone carrying this TCR beta chain ranks as medium-sized (0.01 to 0.1%). Antigen specificity is unknown. This sample is drawn from a study of prognosis after radiotherapy for stage I lung cancer. Findings and caveats of the study: When patients developed distant metastases, their Shannon entropy after stereotactic body radiation therapy was lower. There was a fall in unique TCR clone counts after stereotactic body radiation therapy, median about 10,000 versus 6,900.

This CDR3 has 12 amino acids. The ends were cut back, 6 bases at V and 9 bases at J, with 12 bases in the middle. There were no patients with prior chemotherapy, radiotherapy or other malignancies, and all were node-negative on CT and PET/CT. Amplicons of TCR beta CDR3 were generated from genomic DNA by two-round multiplex PCR. With primers specific to each TRBV and TRBJ gene, the first-round PCR was performed. Each CDR3 protein gets one entry after TCRdb re-called the multiplex PCR reads with MiXCR. Of 20,000 to 25,000 distinct CDR3 sequences in the sample, about 40% were seen once. This clonotype originated in a donor aged 50 or older with non-small cell lung cancer. Source: PBMCs, taken before or after stereotactic body radiation therapy (not recorded which). This chain links TRBV12-3 or TRBV12-4 with TRBJ2-1, with D maybe TRBD2 (5 bases). CDR3: CASRLLGGEQFF. In nucleotides, the CDR3 is TGTGCCAGCAGGCTACTCGGAGGTGAGCAGTTCTTC.